This is a list of T cell receptor beta chains from one sample in a study of blood T cell repertoires in COVID-19. Data came from immunoSEQ multiplex PCR; TCRdb stores just in-frame clones and leaves some out. This table holds 200,000 or so clones, 65% to 85% found once. What was sequenced was peripheral blood. These receptors were obtained from a man between 60 and 75 years old with active or convalescent COVID-19. Both conserved end residues are part of each CDR3. Each record gives: V gene, clone size, D gene, J gene, CDR3 protein, CDR3 DNA. D genes are given only for firm matches. Clone size is given for some rows only: seen once, a few or many times, or a class if the clone is expanded.

V: TRBV4-3; size: .; D: .; J: TRBJ1-3; CDR3: CASSQVVRASSGNTIYF; DNA: TGCGCCAGCAGCCAAGTCGTCAGGGCTAGCTCTGGAAACACCATATATTTT
V: TRBV11-2; size: .; D: TRBD2; J: TRBJ2-2; CDR3: CASSLAGLTSGRTGELFF; DNA: TGTGCCAGCAGCTTAGCAGGCCTTACTAGCGGGAGAACCGGGGAGCTGTTTTTT
V: TRBV5-1; size: .; D: TRBD2; J: TRBJ2-5; CDR3: CASSPESGSETQYF; DNA: TGCGCCAGCAGTCCGGAGAGCGGGAGTGAGACCCAGTACTTC
V: TRBV6-2/TRBV6-3; size: .; D: TRBD2; J: TRBJ2-7; CDR3: CASSYPGMLAGEIKYEQYF; DNA: TGTGCCAGCAGTTACCCAGGGATGCTAGCGGGTGAAATCAAGTACGAGCAGTACTTC
V: TRBV5-6; size: .; D: TRBD1; J: TRBJ2-7; CDR3: CASSSLSSTGYYEQYF; DNA: TGTGCCAGCAGCTCCCTATCGTCGACAGGGTACTACGAGCAGTACTTC
V: TRBV28; size: .; D: .; J: TRBJ2-5; CDR3: CASSLLQGFGETQYF; DNA: TGTGCCAGCAGTTTGTTACAGGGATTTGGAGAGACCCAGTACTTC
V: TRBV7-2; size: .; D: .; J: TRBJ1-5; CDR3: CACGLNSNQPQHF; DNA: TGTGCCTGCGGCCTAAATAGCAATCAGCCCCAGCATTTT
V: TRBV28; size: once; D: TRBD2; J: TRBJ2-7; CDR3: CASSLSRLAGVSGEQYF; DNA: TGTGCCAGCAGTTTATCGAGACTAGCGGGAGTCAGTGGGGAGCAGTACTTC
V: TRBV5-1; size: .; D: TRBD2; J: TRBJ2-1; CDR3: CASSTGVGGTSLHEQFF; DNA: TGCGCCAGCAGCACTGGAGTGGGGGGGACTAGCCTCCATGAGCAGTTCTTC
V: TRBV10-2; size: few; D: TRBD1; J: TRBJ2-7; CDR3: CASGTGTRYEQYF; DNA: TGCGCCAGCGGGACAGGGACACGGTACGAGCAGTACTTC
V: TRBV7-9; size: few; D: .; J: TRBJ2-7; CDR3: CASSGMSEEQYF; DNA: TGTGCCAGCAGCGGAATGTCGGAGGAGCAGTACTTC
V: TRBV24-1; size: .; D: .; J: TRBJ2-5; CDR3: CATSGPNGNPYF; DNA: TGTGCCACCAGTGGGCCTAACGGGAACCCTTACTTC
V: TRBV2; size: many; D: .; J: TRBJ2-2; CDR3: CASSPSVQAGTGELFF; DNA: TGTGCCAGCAGTCCTTCTGTACAGGCCGGCACCGGGGAGCTGTTTTTT
V: TRBV3-1/TRBV3-2; size: .; D: TRBD1; J: TRBJ2-5; CDR3: CASSQVTGETQYF; DNA: TGTGCCAGCAGCCAAGTGACAGGGGAGACCCAGTACTTC
V: TRBV4-2; size: few; D: .; J: TRBJ2-2; CDR3: CASSQAGGTDTGELFF; DNA: TGTGCCAGCAGCCAAGCTGGCGGGACGGACACCGGGGAGCTGTTTTTT
V: TRBV12-5; size: .; D: TRBD2; J: TRBJ2-3; CDR3: CASGLFPSGSTYF; DNA: TGTGCTAGTGGTTTGTTTCCTAGCGGGAGTACGTATTTT
V: TRBV5-1; size: .; D: TRBD1; J: TRBJ2-1; CDR3: CASSDSGQAYNEQFF; DNA: TGCGCCAGCAGCGATAGTGGACAGGCCTACAATGAGCAGTTCTTC
V: TRBV5-5; size: .; D: .; J: TRBJ2-7; CDR3: CASSFPGDPEQYF; DNA: TGTGCCAGCAGCTTTCCGGGAGATCCCGAGCAGTACTTC
V: TRBV28; size: .; D: .; J: TRBJ2-4; CDR3: CASRGHAKNIQYF; DNA: TGTGCCAGCAGGGGACATGCAAAAAACATTCAGTACTTC